This TCR beta chain was observed in a study of blood T cell repertoires in COVID-19. As for the study in general: COVID-19 samples collected from the United States, Italy and Spain covered acute and convalescent phases.

In germline, CDR1 is MGHRA, CDR2 YSYEKL. Trimming left V 1 base short and J 2 bases short, with 5 bases between. This CDR3 has 13 amino acids. Adults between about 18 and 95 years of age took part from about 24 US areas. Exposed enrollees had met someone with a PCR-confirmed or clinician-diagnosed COVID-19 case at some point within the 2 weeks before study entry. As handled by the study authors: Researchers report that nucleated cell counts were estimated from reference gene primer amplification. This table comes from immunoSEQ multiplex PCR, and its TCRdb copy is limited to in-frame clones, with some not included. Clone size and the V and J calls come from that table; the DNA yielded D and trimming. The sample has approximately 300,000 clones; less than 85% are singletons.

The sample consisted of PBMCs or T cells enriched from blood (not recorded which). The clonotype was recovered from a woman aged 30 to 39 who had been exposed to COVID-19. The chain couples TRBV4-1 to TRBJ1-2; the D is unclear. CDR3 residues: CASSQALNYGYTF. The CDR3 DNA reads as TGCGCCAGCAGCCAAGCATTGAACTATGGCTACACCTTC.